This paragraph covers one TCR beta chain sequence. Its target antigen remains unknown. Sequencing relied on an Illumina HiSeq 2000. The TCR beta cDNA libraries were made using 5'RACE template switching, a step that added both a universal primer site and unique molecular identifiers. cDNA synthesis was primed from the TCR beta constant segment and was followed by two successive PCR amplification steps. Processing in the source paper ran as follows. MIGEC was used to demultiplex reads and group reads by UMI, and MiTCR was used to assemble and quantify clonotypes. To remove erroneous sequences, TCR cDNA sequences were retained only when supported by two or more reads. The tcR package was used for downstream repertoire analysis, and clonotypes were matched across fractions by CDR3 nucleotide sequence plus V segment. VDJmatch was used to annotate antigen specificity against VDJdb, with one amino acid substitution in CDR3 permitted. TCRdb reprocessed the raw reads; every CDR3 protein sequence is a single record, and DNA is not supplied. The V and J calls follow TCRdb's processing rather than the paper's. The sample's table covers some 460,000 distinct CDR3 sequences. Approximately 1.5% of the sample belongs to the ten largest clones.

This entry comes from a study of T cells expressing NK-cell markers (dated by TCRdb to the early 2020s). Regarding the study in general: Three sorted T-cell subsets (CD3+CD56+NKG2C+, CD3+CD56+NKG2C- and CD3+CD56-NKG2C+) from several donors had their TCR beta-chain repertoires profiled. Illumina HiSeq 2000/2500, MiSeq or NextSeq was used to sequence libraries as 2 x 150 bp reads. Among the eight sequenced donors, only one was HCMV-seronegative, while the other seven were HCMV-seropositive. All eight donors whose samples were sequenced were randomly selected healthy volunteers, three of them men and five women.

HCMV-specific IgG was detected in serum with a commercial ELISA kit to determine HCMV serostatus. Ficoll density gradient centrifugation was used to isolate peripheral blood mononuclear cells from blood. The germline V gene encodes CDR1 SQVTM and CDR2 ANQGSEA. Inclusive of the bounding cysteine and phenylalanine, the CDR3 is 11 residues long. DNA is not on record. What the authors observed across the whole study: Those dominant clonotypes were again the most abundant among CD3+CD56-NKG2C+ cells in a handful of donors, at roughly 25-60.1%. In six donors, the dominant CD3+CD56+NKG2C+ clonotypes ranked among the top 10 CD8+ clonotypes, making up roughly 1.0-8% of CD8+ T cells. It remained unclear whether the expanded NKG2C-expressing T cell clones were specific for HCMV antigens.

The specimen was blood T cells: a sorted CD56 or NKG2C T cell subset, CD4+ or CD8+ T cells, or bulk PBMC T cells (not recorded which). The source of this sequence is a woman aged 45-59 years in good health. Donor details come from another sample of the same person, matched by shared clones. The chain couples TRBV29-1 to TRBJ2-1. The CDR3 protein is CSVGLSNEQFF.